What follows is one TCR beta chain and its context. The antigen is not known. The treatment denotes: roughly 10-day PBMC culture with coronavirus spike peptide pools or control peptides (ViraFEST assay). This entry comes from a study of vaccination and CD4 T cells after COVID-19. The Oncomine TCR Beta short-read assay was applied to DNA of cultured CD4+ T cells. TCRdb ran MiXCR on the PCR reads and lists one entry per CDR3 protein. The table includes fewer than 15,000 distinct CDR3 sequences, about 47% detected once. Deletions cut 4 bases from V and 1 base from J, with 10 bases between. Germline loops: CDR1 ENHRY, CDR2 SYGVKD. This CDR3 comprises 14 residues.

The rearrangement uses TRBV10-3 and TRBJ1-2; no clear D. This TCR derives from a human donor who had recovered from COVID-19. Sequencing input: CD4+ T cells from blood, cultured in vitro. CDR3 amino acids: CAISVREYNYGYTF. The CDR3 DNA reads TGTGCCATCAGTGTCCGGGAGTATAACTATGGCTACACCTTC.